These T cell receptor beta chains were read from a single sample in a study of T cell responses to AZD1222 COVID-19 vaccine. Assay: immunoSEQ multiplex PCR; the TCRdb copy retains only in-frame clones and omits some. Among over 150,000 clones listed, 87% were seen once. The specimen comprised peripheral blood, sampled 28 days after the second AZD1222 dose. The origin of the receptors is an adult who received the AZD1222 COVID-19 vaccine. CDR3s leave out the opening cysteine and the closing phenylalanine or tryptophan. Fields, in order: J gene, V gene, CDR3 protein.

>TRBJ1-1|TRBV27
ASSLLGSNEAF
>TRBJ1-1|TRBV7-6
ASSSETWQRKTEAF
>TRBJ1-3|TRBV6-5
ASSPKYSSGNTIY
>TRBJ2-1|TRBV4-1
ASSQGDSSSYNEQF
>TRBJ1-2|TRBV6-5
ATSNLGVYGYT
>TRBJ1-4|TRBV5-1
ASSRGQGNEKLF
>TRBJ1-1|TRBV25-1
ASKGTGYRAF
>TRBJ1-5|TRBV19
ASSIAPAGGNQPQH
>TRBJ2-2|TRBV2
ASGQGPNTGELF
>TRBJ2-7|TRBV3-1/TRBV3-2
ASSLNPHGEQY
>TRBJ2-5|TRBV3-1/TRBV3-2
ASSQVQMYQETQY
>TRBJ2-5|TRBV11-2
ASSFEDRGSQETQY
>TRBJ2-7|TRBV10-3
AISAGTGGSGEQY
>TRBJ1-5|TRBV18
ASSARDRGRGNQPQH
>TRBJ1-1|TRBV7-9
ASSPDRVNTEAF
>TRBJ2-1|TRBV12-5
ASGLWGSSEQF
>TRBJ2-1|TRBV5-8
ASRLTGAHEQF
>TRBJ2-3|TRBV19
ASSTSQGQGAKPFPPDTQY
>TRBJ1-1|TRBV6-5
ASSLEAGMNTEAF
>TRBJ2-7|TRBV4-1
ASSQEGQGTTYEQY
>TRBJ2-5|TRBV7-8
ASSFRGKETQY
>TRBJ1-3|TRBV3-1/TRBV3-2
ASSQGPRGSGNTIY
>TRBJ1-6|TRBV4-2
ASSRAGQDSPLH
>TRBJ1-6|TRBV4-2
ASSPTPGGGSPLH
>TRBJ2-5|TRBV15
ATSRESGWGRTQY
>TRBJ2-3|TRBV7-9
ASSPLGDTQY
>TRBJ1-1|TRBV15
ATSRYRVGAAF
>TRBJ1-1|TRBV25-1
ASSPSGQEPF
>TRBJ1-1|TRBV20-1
SASIETGWLNTEAF
>TRBJ1-4|TRBV18
ASSPHARGGEKLF
>TRBJ2-7|TRBV19
ASSIRQGRAEQY
>TRBJ1-5|TRBV11-3
ASSHGQGAGQPQH
>TRBJ2-7|TRBV6-5
ASSPRGYEQY
>TRBJ1-1|TRBV6-5
ASSYVIGSEAF
>TRBJ2-1|TRBV2
ASSEGTVQYNEQF
>TRBJ1-6|TRBV4-3
ASSHRESDSPLH
>TRBJ2-5|TRBV3-1/TRBV3-2
ASSLPQETQY
>TRBJ2-3|TRBV11-2
ASSPAGGLFTDTQY
>TRBJ1-5|TRBV12-3/TRBV12-4
ASSQGLNQPQH
>TRBJ2-7|TRBV3-1/TRBV3-2
ASSLGQASSYEQY
>TRBJ2-1|TRBV5-1
ASSGQGSEQF
>TRBJ1-4|TRBV15
ATSRQTAFRDEKLF
>TRBJ2-1|TRBV11-2
ASSFTAGYEQF
>TRBJ2-4|TRBV6-5
ASKTGTGGNIQY
>TRBJ1-2|TRBV2
ASSHRGQTNYGYT